The TCR beta chain under discussion was sequenced for a study of CD8 T cells in Susac syndrome. The RNA, about 0.5 to 1 ug, was put through reverse transcription using random hexamers. MiXCR was run by TCRdb on the immunoSEQ multiplex PCR reads, yielding one entry per CDR3 protein. Here the sample spans about 160,000 distinct CDR3 sequences, around 90% being singletons. J was trimmed by 4 bases and V by 3 bases; bases with no gene match: 14. Germline values: CDR1 SGHTA, CDR2 FQGNSA. This CDR3 is 17 amino acids long. V usage is TRBV7-2 and J usage is TRBJ1-2, with TRBD1 identical over 7 bases. Source material: CD4+ T cells from PBMCs. This receptor was identified in a human donor in good health. CDR3 sequence: CASSLRGPVPTGYGYTF. The CDR3 DNA sequence: TGTGCCAGCAGCTTGAGGGGGCCGGTCCCCACGGGCTATGGCTACACCTTC.